This is a list of T cell receptor beta chains from one sample in a study of shared T cell receptors in the human thymus. Clones were sequenced by immunoSEQ multiplex PCR, and TCRdb holds only the in-frame ones, with some missing. The data contain under 450,000 clones, around 95% of them singletons. The source material was thymocytes. Receptor source: a human donor. Each CDR3 is given with its conserved first and last residue. A D gene is named only where the DNA matches it firmly. Rows may omit the clone size; those that give it use once, few, many or a size class.

CDR3aa | CDR3nt | d_gene | j_gene | v_gene | abundance
CASSLGRAPYEQYF | TGTGCCAGCAGCTTAGGCAGGGCTCCCTACGAGCAGTACTTC | - | TRBJ2-7 | TRBV13 | -
CASSGSSLLAGGLEQYF | TGCGCCAGCAGTGGCTCTTCTCTACTAGCGGGGGGGCTCGAGCAGTACTTC | TRBD2 | TRBJ2-7 | TRBV10-1 | -
CASSPNRVRYEQYF | TGTGCCAGCAGCCCAAACAGGGTTCGGTACGAGCAGTACTTC | - | TRBJ2-7 | TRBV5-8 | -
CASSQRTSGRVSSYNEQFF | TGCGCCAGCAGCCAAAGGACTAGCGGGAGGGTAAGCTCCTACAATGAGCAGTTCTTC | TRBD2 | TRBJ2-1 | TRBV4-1 | once
CASSQYSLPGTEAFF | TGCGCCAGCAGCCAATATTCACTACCGGGGACTGAAGCTTTCTTT | - | TRBJ1-1 | TRBV4-3 | -
CASSQLREDSYEQYF | TGTGCCAGCAGCCAACTCCGGGAGGACTCCTACGAGCAGTACTTC | TRBD2 | TRBJ2-7 | TRBV14 | -
CASRYVGGRGTQYF | TGTGCCAGCAGGTACGTCGGGGGCCGCGGTACGCAGTATTTT | - | TRBJ2-3 | TRBV7-3 | -
CASREEGAPSYEQYF | TGTGCCAGCAGGGAGGAAGGGGCGCCGTCCTACGAGCAGTACTTC | - | TRBJ2-7 | TRBV6-5 | -
CASSPTPDRGNIQYF | TGTGCCAGCAGCCCCACCCCGGACAGGGGAAACATTCAGTACTTC | TRBD1 | TRBJ2-4 | TRBV9 | -
CASSEPDDEQFF | TGTGCCAGCAGTGAACCTGACGATGAGCAGTTCTTC | - | TRBJ2-1 | TRBV2 | -
CASSLTSQAPYNEQFF | TGTGCCAGCAGCTTAACTAGCCAGGCACCCTACAATGAGCAGTTCTTC | - | TRBJ2-1 | TRBV7-3 | -
CASSEEGQGPGEQYF | TGTGCCAGCAGTGAAGAAGGACAGGGGCCGGGGGAGCAGTACTTC | TRBD1 | TRBJ2-7 | TRBV6-1 | -
CASSQEHRGSIYNEQFF | TGTGCCAGCAGCCAAGAACACAGGGGTTCAATCTACAATGAGCAGTTCTTC | TRBD1 | TRBJ2-1 | TRBV4-2 | once
CASSIRDRGYQETQYF | TGTGCCAGTAGTATCCGGGACAGGGGGTACCAAGAGACCCAGTACTTC | TRBD1 | TRBJ2-5 | TRBV19 | -
CASSEGRNPLGNYGYTF | TGTGCCAGCAGTGAGGGCAGAAACCCACTTGGAAACTATGGCTACACCTTC | - | TRBJ1-2 | TRBV2 | -
CASSSSDRVGKTQYF | TGTGCCAGCAGCTCCTCTGACAGGGTAGGAAAGACCCAGTACTTC | TRBD1 | TRBJ2-5 | TRBV7-9 | -
CASSSRLPDTQYF | TGTGCCAGCAGCTCAAGACTACCAGATACGCAGTATTTT | - | TRBJ2-3 | TRBV7-9 | once
CASSPVGDKGEKLFF | TGTGCCAGCAGCCCGGTCGGGGATAAAGGAGAAAAACTGTTTTTT | - | TRBJ1-4 | TRBV5-4 | -
CASSQRTGGTYEQYF | TGCGCCAGCAGCCAACGGACAGGGGGTACCTACGAGCAGTACTTC | TRBD1 | TRBJ2-7 | TRBV4-1 | -
CASSSYSGTYEQYF | TGTGCCAGCAGTTCCTATTCGGGAACCTACGAGCAGTACTTC | - | TRBJ2-7 | TRBV6-5 | -
CASSQDIGGGALNTEAFF | TGTGCCAGCAGCCAAGATATCGGTGGGGGAGCCCTGAACACTGAAGCTTTCTTT | - | TRBJ1-1 | TRBV4-2 | -
CASSLGTGELFF | TGTGCCAGCAGCTTAGGAACCGGGGAGCTGTTTTTT | - | TRBJ2-2 | TRBV7-3 | -
CASRGSNQPQHF | TGTGCCAGCAGGGGTAGCAATCAGCCCCAGCATTTT | - | TRBJ1-5 | TRBV6-1 | -
CASSLAGGRPDTDTQYF | TGCGCCAGCAGCTTGGCCGGTGGGAGGCCCGACACAGATACGCAGTATTTT | - | TRBJ2-3 | TRBV5-1 | -
CASSLRQGTLWPNYGYTF | TGTGCCAGCAGCTTACGGCAGGGTACCCTTTGGCCTAACTATGGCTACACCTTC | - | TRBJ1-2 | TRBV11-2 | -
CASSELQGTDTQYF | TGCGCCAGCAGTGAGCTACAGGGCACAGATACGCAGTATTTT | - | TRBJ2-3 | TRBV10-1 | -